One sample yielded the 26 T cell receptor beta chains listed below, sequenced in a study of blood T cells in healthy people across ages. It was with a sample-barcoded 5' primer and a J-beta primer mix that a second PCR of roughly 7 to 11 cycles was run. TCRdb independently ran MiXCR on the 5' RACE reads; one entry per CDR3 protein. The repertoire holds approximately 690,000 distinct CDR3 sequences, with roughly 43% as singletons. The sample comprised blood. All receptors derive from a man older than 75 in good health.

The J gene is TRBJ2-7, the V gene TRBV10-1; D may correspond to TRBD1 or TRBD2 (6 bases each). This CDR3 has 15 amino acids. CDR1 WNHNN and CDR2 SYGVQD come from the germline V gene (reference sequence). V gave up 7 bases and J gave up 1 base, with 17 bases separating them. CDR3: CASTGVRGRSYEQYF. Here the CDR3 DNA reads TGCGCCAGCACCGGGGTTCGGGGGCGATCCTACGAGCAGTACTTC.

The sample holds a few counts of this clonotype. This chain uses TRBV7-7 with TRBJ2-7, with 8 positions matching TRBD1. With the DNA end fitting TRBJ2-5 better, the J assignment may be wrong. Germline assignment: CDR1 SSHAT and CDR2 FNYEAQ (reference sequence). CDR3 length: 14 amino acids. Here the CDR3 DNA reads TGTGCCAGCAGCGTGACAGGGGAGCGAGAGACCCAGTACTTC. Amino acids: CASSVTGERETQYF.

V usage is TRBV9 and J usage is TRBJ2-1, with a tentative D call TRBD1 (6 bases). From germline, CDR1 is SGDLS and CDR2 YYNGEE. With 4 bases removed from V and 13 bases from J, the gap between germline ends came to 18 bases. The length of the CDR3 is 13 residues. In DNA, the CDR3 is TGTGCCAGCAGCTCCACAGGGTTAGAGACCCAGTTCTTC. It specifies CASSSTGLETQFF.

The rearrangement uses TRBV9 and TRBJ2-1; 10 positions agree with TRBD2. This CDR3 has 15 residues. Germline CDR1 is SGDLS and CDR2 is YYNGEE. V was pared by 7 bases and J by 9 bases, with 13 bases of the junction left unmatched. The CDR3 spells CASGVAGGRVGEQFF. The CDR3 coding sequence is TGTGCCAGCGGAGTAGCGGGGGGACGGGTGGGTGAGCAGTTCTTC. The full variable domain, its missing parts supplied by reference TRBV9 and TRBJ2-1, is DSGVTQTPKHLITATGQRVTLRCSPRSGDLSVYWYQQSLDQGLQFLIQYYNGEERAKGNILERFSAQQFPDLHSELNLSSLELGDSALYFCASGVAGGRVGEQFFGPGTRLTVL.

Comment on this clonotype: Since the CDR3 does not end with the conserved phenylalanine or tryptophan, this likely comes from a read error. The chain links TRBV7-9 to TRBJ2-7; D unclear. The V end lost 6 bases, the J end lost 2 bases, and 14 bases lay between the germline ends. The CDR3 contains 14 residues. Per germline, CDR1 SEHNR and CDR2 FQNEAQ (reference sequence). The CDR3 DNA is TGTGCCAGCAGTGCTGTGTCCCCCCCCTACGAGCAGTACATC. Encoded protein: CASSAVSPPYEQYI.

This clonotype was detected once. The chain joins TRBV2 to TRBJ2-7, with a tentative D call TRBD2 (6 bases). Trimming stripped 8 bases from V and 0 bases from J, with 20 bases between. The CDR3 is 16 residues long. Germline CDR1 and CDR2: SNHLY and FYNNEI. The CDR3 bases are TGTGCCAGCTGGGGTGGGGAGCGGGTTAGCTCCTACGAGCAGTACTTC. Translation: CASWGGERVSSYEQYF. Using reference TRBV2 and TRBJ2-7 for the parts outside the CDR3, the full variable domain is EPEVTQTPSHQVTQMGQEVILRCVPISNHLYFYWYRQILGQKVEFLVSFYNNEISEKSEIFDDQFSVERPDGSNFTLKIRSTKLEDSAMYFCASWGGERVSSYEQYFGPGTRLTVT.

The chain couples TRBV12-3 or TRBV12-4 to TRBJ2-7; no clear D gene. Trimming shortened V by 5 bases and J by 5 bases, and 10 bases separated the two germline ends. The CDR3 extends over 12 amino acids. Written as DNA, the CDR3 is TGTGCCAGCAGTCTGAGCGTTGACGAGCAGTACTTC. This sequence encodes CASSLSVDEQYF.

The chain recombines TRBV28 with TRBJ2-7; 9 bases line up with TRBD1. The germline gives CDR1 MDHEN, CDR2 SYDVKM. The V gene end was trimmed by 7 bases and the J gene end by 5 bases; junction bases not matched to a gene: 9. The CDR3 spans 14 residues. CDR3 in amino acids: CASTIGDRVHEQYF. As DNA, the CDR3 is TGTGCCAGCACCATCGGGGACAGGGTCCACGAGCAGTACTTC.

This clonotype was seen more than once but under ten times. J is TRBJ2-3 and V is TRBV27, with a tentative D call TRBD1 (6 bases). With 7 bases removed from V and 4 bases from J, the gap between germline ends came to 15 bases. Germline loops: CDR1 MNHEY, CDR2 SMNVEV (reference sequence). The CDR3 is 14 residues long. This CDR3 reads CASNLWGQADTQYF. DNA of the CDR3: TGTGCCAGCAACCTGTGGGGGCAGGCAGATACGCAGTATTTT.

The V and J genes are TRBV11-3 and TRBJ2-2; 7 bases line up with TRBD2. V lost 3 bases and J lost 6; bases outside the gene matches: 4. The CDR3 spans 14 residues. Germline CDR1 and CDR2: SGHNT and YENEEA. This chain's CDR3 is CASSLGTSAGELFF. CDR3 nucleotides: TGTGCCAGCAGCTTGGGTACTAGCGCCGGGGAGCTGTTTTTT.

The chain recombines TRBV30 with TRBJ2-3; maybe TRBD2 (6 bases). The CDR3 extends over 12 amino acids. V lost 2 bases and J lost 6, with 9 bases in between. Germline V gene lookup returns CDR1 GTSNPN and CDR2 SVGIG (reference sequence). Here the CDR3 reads CAWSSGGDTQYF. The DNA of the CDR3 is TGTGCCTGGAGTTCCGGAGGGGATACGCAGTATTTT.

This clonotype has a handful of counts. The CDR3 DNA follows: TGTGCCAGCAGCCAGACTAGCGGGGTGAGAGATACGCAGTATTTT. Protein sequence: CASSQTSGVRDTQYF. The V and J genes are TRBV7-2 and TRBJ2-3; 11 nucleotides match TRBD2. There are 15 residues in the CDR3. With V trimmed by 5 bases and J by 5 bases, 6 bases remained unmatched. Germline V gene data show CDR1 as SGHTA and CDR2 as FQGNSA.

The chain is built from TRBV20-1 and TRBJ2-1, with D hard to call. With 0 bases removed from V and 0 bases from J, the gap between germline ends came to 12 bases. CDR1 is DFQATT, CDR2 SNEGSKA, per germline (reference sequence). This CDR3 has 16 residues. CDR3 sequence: CSAREPRQSSYNEQFF. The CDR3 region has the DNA TGCAGTGCTAGAGAACCCAGGCAGAGCTCCTACAATGAGCAGTTCTTC.

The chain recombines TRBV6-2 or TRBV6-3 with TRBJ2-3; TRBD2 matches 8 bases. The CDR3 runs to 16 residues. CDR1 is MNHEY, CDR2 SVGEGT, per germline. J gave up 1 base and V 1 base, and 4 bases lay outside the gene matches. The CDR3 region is CASSYWEGLGTDTQYF. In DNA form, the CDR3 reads TGTGCCAGCAGTTACTGGGAGGGACTAGGCACAGATACGCAGTATTTT.

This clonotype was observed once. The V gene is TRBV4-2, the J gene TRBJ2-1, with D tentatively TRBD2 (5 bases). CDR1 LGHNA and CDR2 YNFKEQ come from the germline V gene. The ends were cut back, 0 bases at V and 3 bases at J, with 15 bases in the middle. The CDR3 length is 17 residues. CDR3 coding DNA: TGTGCCAGCAGCCAAGATCTGCGGAACGGGGACTACAATGAGCAGTTCTTC. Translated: CASSQDLRNGDYNEQFF.

The CDR3 DNA follows: TGTGCCGGACACCGGGGACAGATATACAATGAGCAGTTCTTC. Amino acid sequence: CAGHRGQIYNEQFF. The chain is built from TRBV7-9 and TRBJ2-1; the match to TRBD1 covers 7 bases. The length of the CDR3 is 14 residues. Losses at the gene ends were 11 bases for V and 4 bases for J; bases not matched to a gene: 11. From germline, CDR1 is SEHNR and CDR2 FQNEAQ (reference sequence).

CDR3 sequence: CSAYGTGNNEKLFF. In DNA form, the CDR3 reads TGCAGTGCATACGGGACAGGGAATAATGAAAAACTGTTTTTT. The chain combines TRBV20-1 with TRBJ1-4; TRBD1 agrees at 9 bases. The CDR3 spans 14 residues. CDR1 and CDR2 (germline): DFQATT, SNEGSKA (reference sequence). J gave up 4 bases and V 6 bases, and 6 bases lay outside the gene matches.

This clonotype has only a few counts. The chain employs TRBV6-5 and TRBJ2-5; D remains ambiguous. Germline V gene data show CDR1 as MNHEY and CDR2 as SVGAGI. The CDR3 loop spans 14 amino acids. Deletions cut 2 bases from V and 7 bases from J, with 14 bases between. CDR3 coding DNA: TGTGCCAGCAGTTACGACCAGGCGAGGTCGACCCAGTACTTC. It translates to CASSYDQARSTQYF.

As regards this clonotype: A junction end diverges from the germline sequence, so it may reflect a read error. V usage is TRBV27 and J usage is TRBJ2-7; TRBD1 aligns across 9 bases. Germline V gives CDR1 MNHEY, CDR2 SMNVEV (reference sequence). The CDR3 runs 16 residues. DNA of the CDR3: TGTGCCAGCCCCGATGTTTCCGGGACAGGGTCCTGCGAGCAGTACTTC. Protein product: CASPDVSGTGSCEQYF.

DNA of the CDR3: TGTGCCAGCAGTCAAACCTTAGAGGGACTACCTTACAATGAGCAGTTCTTC. It is translated as CASSQTLEGLPYNEQFF. The chain is built from TRBV7-2 and TRBJ2-1; 7 nucleotides line up with TRBD2. Losses at the gene ends were 6 bases for V and 4 bases for J; bases not matched to a gene: 15. Germline assignment: CDR1 SGHTA and CDR2 FQGNSA. The CDR3 length is 17 residues. The full variable domain, with the rest looked up from reference TRBV7-2 and TRBJ2-1, is GAGVSQSPSNKVTEKGKDVELRCDPISGHTALYWYRQSLGQGLEFLIYFQGNSAPDKSGLPSDRFSAERTGGSVSTLTIQRTQQEDSAVYLCASSQTLEGLPYNEQFFGPGTRLTVL.

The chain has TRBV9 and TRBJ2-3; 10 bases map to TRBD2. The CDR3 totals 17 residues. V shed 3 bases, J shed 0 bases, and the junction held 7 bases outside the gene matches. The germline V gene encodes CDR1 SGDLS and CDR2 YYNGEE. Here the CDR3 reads CASSERSGGESTDTQYF. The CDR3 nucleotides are TGTGCCAGCAGCGAACGAAGCGGGGGGGAAAGCACAGATACGCAGTATTTT.

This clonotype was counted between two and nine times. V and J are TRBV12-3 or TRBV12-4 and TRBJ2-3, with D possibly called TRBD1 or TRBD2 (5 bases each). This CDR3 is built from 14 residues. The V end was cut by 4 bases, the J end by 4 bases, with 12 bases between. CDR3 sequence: CASSYPRGSDTQYF. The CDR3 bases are TGTGCCAGCAGTTACCCGAGGGGCTCAGATACGCAGTATTTT.

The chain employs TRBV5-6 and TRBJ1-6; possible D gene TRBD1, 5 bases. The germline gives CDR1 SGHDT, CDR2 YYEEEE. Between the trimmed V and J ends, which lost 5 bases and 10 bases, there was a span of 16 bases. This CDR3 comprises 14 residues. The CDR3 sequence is CASSKGTARSPLHF. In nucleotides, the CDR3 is TGTGCCAGCAGTAAAGGGACCGCTAGATCACCCCTCCACTTT.

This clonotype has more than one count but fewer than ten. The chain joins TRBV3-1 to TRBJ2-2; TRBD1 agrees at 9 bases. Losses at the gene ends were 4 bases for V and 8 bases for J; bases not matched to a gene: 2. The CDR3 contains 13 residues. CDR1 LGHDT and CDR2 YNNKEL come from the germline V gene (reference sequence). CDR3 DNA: TGTGCCAGCAGCCTACAGGGGGCTGGGGAGCTGTTTTTT. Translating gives CASSLQGAGELFF.

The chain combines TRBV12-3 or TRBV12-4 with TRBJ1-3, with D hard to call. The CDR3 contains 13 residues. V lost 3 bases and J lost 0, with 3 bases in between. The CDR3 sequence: CASSFDSGNTIYF. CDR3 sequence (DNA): TGTGCCAGCAGTTTTGACTCTGGAAACACCATATATTTT.

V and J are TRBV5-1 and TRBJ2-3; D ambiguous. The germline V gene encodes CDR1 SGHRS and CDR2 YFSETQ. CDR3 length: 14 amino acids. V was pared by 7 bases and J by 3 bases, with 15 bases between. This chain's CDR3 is CASYEAWVTDTQYF. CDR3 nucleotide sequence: TGCGCCAGCTATGAGGCCTGGGTAACAGATACGCAGTATTTT.